This T cell receptor (beta chain) is from a study of T cell responses to AZD1222 COVID-19 vaccine. Study outcomes and limitations: Spike-specific TCR breadth and depth rose after two AZD1222 doses. White British ancestry dominated among donors, who included more females, and clonal diversity was possibly underestimated. The study reported that nearly half of spike-specific TCRs target unmutated variant regions.

Profiled with immunoSEQ multiplex PCR; TCRdb holds only in-frame clones, not every one. Of more than 95,000 clones listed, more than 85% are singletons. Germline assignment: CDR1 SGHAT and CDR2 FQNNGV. The CDR3 totals 14 residues. V lost 0 bases and J 6 bases, leaving 12 bases between the germline ends. Of note for this clone: Antigen: not known.

V is TRBV11-2 and J is TRBJ2-7; D is tentatively TRBD1 or TRBD2 (6 bases each). The sample consisted of peripheral blood, taken on day 0 of AZD1222 vaccination. This TCR derives from an adult in good health. The CDR3 spells CASSLDKGGSEQYF. The DNA of the CDR3 is TGTGCCAGCAGCTTAGACAAAGGGGGGAGCGAGCAGTACTTC.